The present T cell receptor beta chain was sequenced within a study of T cell changes during pregnancy in multiple sclerosis. Profiling relied on immunoSEQ multiplex PCR, and the TCRdb table lists in-frame clones only, not all of them. The data hold about 44,000 clones, with roughly 89% observed a single time. CDR3 length: 14 amino acids. Trimming removed 4 bases at V and 0 bases at J, with 11 bases between. Germline V gives CDR1 GTSNPN, CDR2 SVGIG (reference sequence). This rearrangement joins TRBV30 to TRBJ2-3; no reliable D call. This TCR was sampled from a female donor with multiple sclerosis, enrolled in a pregnancy study. Sequenced here: CD4+ T cells from peripheral blood mononuclear cells, sampled in the first trimester of pregnancy. Here the CDR3 reads CAWKSGHSTDTQYF. CDR3 DNA sequence: TGTGCCTGGAAATCGGGTCATAGCACAGATACGCAGTATTTT.